Here is one T cell receptor beta chain with its context. Its antigen is unknown. No base qualities exist here, and no much larger clone lies one base off it. Using the deep immunoSEQ assay, multiplex PCR amplified TCR CDR3 regions from genomic DNA. For each cell subset, the extracted genomic DNA was distributed evenly across all wells of several immunoSEQ 96-well plates, and each plate served as one replicate. Each replicate PCR for sorted subsets received about 200 ng genomic DNA, equal to roughly 29,000 T cell genomes. Purified libraries were quantified with a Qubit 3.0 fluorometer, sized on a Bioanalyzer 2100, and re-quantified with the KAPA Library Quantification kit. Each immunoSEQ 96-well plate was sequenced on its own single-read 150-cycle Illumina NextSeq 550 flow cell. From the authors' description of their analysis: Because the immunoSEQ output held only junctional sequences and lacked quality scores, the filtering could not match the filtering applied to full-length reads. To assign V/J genes and CDR3, sequences were annotated using PyIR, a Python wrapper for IgBLAST v1.9, with IMGT germline references. Any read was removed if the V/J assignment was weak (E-value above 1e-6), the CDR3 was missing, or the read contained stop codons, out-of-frame junctions, or ambiguous translated residues. V3J clonotypes were defined as sequences sharing the same inferred V gene, J gene, and CDR3 amino acid sequence. To compute the percentage overlap between repertoires, the number of shared unique clonotypes was divided by the size of the smaller repertoire. Repertoire richness was assessed with RTK rarefaction, the Chao1 estimator, and Recon v2.1 estimates of unobserved clonotypes. For all TCRbeta clonotypes obtained by the gDNA method from four donors, generation probabilities were computed with OLGA. As stored in TCRdb, this immuneACCESS dataset retains in-frame rearrangements with V and J assigned. A fraction of the clones does not appear; measured against another copy, unresolved V genes explain less than half of the discrepancy, and the remainder lacks a known reason. V and J calls and clone size are those listed in that table; D and trimming were worked out from the DNA. The sample data list around 2,000,000 clones, and over 85% of these were observed just once. The ten most abundant clones make up 0.1% to 0.15% of the sample.

The data are from a study of shared clonotypes between healthy human individuals (dated by TCRdb to the early 2020s). With regard to the full study: Three men and two women, aged 18 to 49 years, made up the cohort. For each donor, three plates each were used for CD4 naive and CD4 memory, two plates were used for CD8 naive, and one plate was used for CD8 memory. To estimate repertoire size and how much clonotype sharing occurs between individuals, the study deeply sequenced the blood TCR repertoires of roughly 5 healthy adults. Libraries were prepared and TCR repertoires were sequenced by different laboratories using diverse techniques, in order to increase sequencing depth and limit assay-specific biases. Leukapheresis yielded between about 0.8 and 9.5 billion PBMCs per donor.

Results and caveats for the whole study, not just this receptor: Pairwise subsampling indicated that sequencing depth was expected to affect the degree of clonotype sharing among donors. Sharing across four donors was observed for around 5% of naive CD4, 3% to 4% of naive CD8, 2% to 2.5% of memory CD4, and around 0.42% of memory CD8 clonotypes. Larger estimated clonotype richness was generally found for naive subsets than for memory subsets. Compared with non-shared clonotypes, clonotypes shared by all four sorted-subset donors had higher generation probabilities. Rarefaction of sorted-subset datasets indicated incomplete sequencing despite the large sequencing depth. Sampling was limited to blood, and TCR repertoires in tissue likely differ from TCR repertoires in blood. The small number of donors limited the genetic and exposure-history diversity represented.

Sequences SGHRS (CDR1) and YFSETQ (CDR2) are obtained from the germline V gene. The CDR3 measures 15 amino acids from cysteine to phenylalanine. The only DNA kept is the CDR3, 45 bases in frame from the first base. V is cut by 0 bases and J by 9 bases, and the space between the germline ends is 13 bases. Donors were healthy HIV-negative adults with no recently reported acute infections or vaccinations. Only Caucasian adults living in Nashville, Tennessee, USA were represented among the donors. CD4+ T cells were enriched through magnetic negative selection, after which naive cells were positively selected on CD45RA and the remaining negative fraction served as the memory subset. Blood was collected by leukapheresis, and PBMCs were isolated by Ficoll-Histopaque density gradient centrifugation and then cryopreserved in liquid nitrogen vapor phase. Analytical flow cytometry was used to check the purity and quantity of every magnetically sorted T cell population. Each sorted fraction had its genomic DNA isolated and then quantified by UV absorbance on a Nanodrop 2000c.

Source material: naive CD4+ T cells sorted from blood. The sample's cell subset or site label, decoded: CD45RA+ positively selected. The rearrangement joined TRBV5-1 to TRBJ1-6; the D gene is possibly TRBD1, with 5 bases matching. The sequence derives from a man younger than 35 in good health. The DNA reads as follows: TGCGCCAGCAGCTTGGATCCAGGGAGGGGTTCACCCCTCCACTTT. This translates into CASSLDPGRGSPLHF.